The T cell receptor (beta chain) under discussion was sequenced for a study of blood T cell repertoires in COVID-19. The overall study: COVID-19 samples, acute and convalescent, were from the United States, Italy and Spain. PBMCs, B-cell-depleted T cells, or T cells were the source of the cDNA or gDNA that made up the material.

CDR3 length: 15 amino acids. Per germline, CDR1 SNHLY and CDR2 FYNNEI. The germline V and J ends were trimmed by 5 bases and 5 bases, with 18 bases remaining between them. Original handling: Researchers report that nucleated cell counts were estimated from reference gene primer amplification. The protocol was immunoSEQ multiplex PCR, while the TCRdb copy is restricted to in-frame clones and leaves out a portion. Clonal size and the V and J genes are those of that table, whereas D and trimming came from the DNA. This table has about 15,000 clones, under 85% appearing once. The sequence was obtained from a man aged 70 or older with active or convalescent COVID-19. Sequencing was carried out using peripheral blood. The gene calls are TRBV2 and TRBJ2-5, with TRBD1 as a possible D gene (5 bases). CDR3 sequence (DNA): TGTGCCAGCAGTCCTGACAGATCCCAGTCGGAGACCCAGTACTTC. Encoded protein: CASSPDRSQSETQYF.